The present TCR beta chain was sequenced within a study of shared clonotypes between healthy human individuals. The CDR3 has 13 residues. V dropped 6 bases and J dropped 4 bases, with 9 bases sitting between them. CDR1 LNHNV and CDR2 YYDKDF come from the germline V gene (reference sequence). This clone occurred once. Sequencing used immunoSEQ multiplex PCR; TCRdb keeps in-frame clones, though not all of them. The data contain about 2.4 million clones, around 90% of them singletons. This sequence joins TRBV15 and TRBJ1-4, with D perhaps TRBD1 (6 bases). The sequencing sample was made of naive CD4+ T cells sorted from blood. Subset meaning: CD45RA+ positively selected. The clonotype comes from a man aged 18 to 29 in good health. CDR3 bases: TGTGCCACCAGGGCAGGGGTTAATGAAAAACTGTTTTTT. This translates into CATRAGVNEKLFF.